This T cell receptor (beta chain) comes out of a study of CD8+ T cells in alopecia areata. Study-level information: The protocol delivered tofacitinib for 6 to 18 months, then withdrew it for 6 months.

The authors extracted RNA and reverse transcribed it into cDNA as the sequencing template. Measured with immunoSEQ multiplex PCR; TCRdb has only the in-frame clones, and not every one. The sample has about 98,000 clones, less than 50% seen once. Trimming removed 7 bases at V and 2 bases at J, with 15 bases between. Per the germline V gene, CDR1 is GTSNPN and CDR2 is SVGIG (reference sequence). There are 13 residues in the CDR3. Turning to this clone: Its antigen is undetermined.

Study-wide findings and caveats: Patients displayed less clarity in TCR sharing than mice, a finding possibly related to HLA.

Individuals with alopecia areata gave both lesional scalp punch biopsies and peripheral blood for collection. The sample comprised CD4+ T cells sorted from blood. The origin of this receptor is a human donor with alopecia areata. The gene calls are TRBV30 and TRBJ2-7; D not certain. CDR3 sequence reads: CALAKWGAYEQYF. The CDR3, as DNA: TGTGCCTTGGCAAAATGGGGTGCCTACGAGCAGTACTTC.